These 19 T cell receptor beta chains came from one sample sequenced in a study of post-analysis software for immune sequencing data. Unique molecular identifiers were built into the TCR beta cDNA libraries. In TCRdb, the PCR reads were re-called with MiXCR into one record per CDR3 protein. The sample lists around 180,000 distinct CDR3 sequences; approximately 31% were seen once. Study results and limitations: TRBV segments more frequent in patients than in controls numbered five and included TRBV5-6, TRBV5-1 and TRBV20-1.

No antigen has been identified for these receptors. Sequencing was carried out using blood. These receptor sequences come from a girl aged 10-17 years with multiple sclerosis.

This chain uses TRBV6-5 with TRBJ2-7; 8 bases fit TRBD2. The CDR3 runs to 16 residues. CDR1 and CDR2 (germline): MNHEY, SVGAGI. V trimming: 2 bases; J trimming: 3 bases; junction bases outside the gene matches: 9. The CDR3 is CASSYGGPSGGYEQYF. As DNA, the CDR3 is TGTGCCAGCAGTTACGGGGGACCAAGCGGGGGCTACGAGCAGTACTTC.

This chain connects TRBV3-1 to TRBJ2-3; 10 bases are shared with TRBD1. Germline loops: CDR1 LGHDT, CDR2 YNNKEL (reference sequence). The CDR3 loop spans 18 amino acids. V shed 1 base, J shed 3 bases, and the junction held 10 bases outside the gene matches. The CDR3 DNA is TGTGCCAGCAGCCAAGTGATTGGTGGACAGGGGGGGACAGATACGCAGTATTTT. Translating gives CASSQVIGGQGGTDTQYF.

Of note for this clonotype: This may stem from a read error, because a much larger clone lies one nucleotide away. The rearrangement links TRBV29-1 to TRBJ2-1, with D perhaps assigned TRBD1 or TRBD2 (5 bases each). The V end lost 3 bases, the J end lost 5 bases, and 11 bases lay between the germline ends. The CDR3 covers 13 residues. CDR1 SQVTM and CDR2 ANQGSEA come from the germline V gene. CDR3 in DNA: TGCAGCGTTGAGGACGGGGCAAACAATGAGCAGTTCTTC. Amino acids: CSVEDGANNEQFF.

For this clonotype: One base away lies a much larger clone, so this may be a sequencing read error. V usage is TRBV5-1 and J usage is TRBJ2-3; D might be TRBD2 (5 bases). The length of the CDR3 is 14 residues. The V end was cut by 3 bases, the J end by 4 bases, with 12 bases between. CDR1 and CDR2 from the germline V gene are SGHRS and YFSETQ. The CDR3 here is CASSWRWAADTQYF. As DNA, the CDR3 is TGCGCCAGCAGCTGGAGGTGGGCGGCAGATACGCAGTATTTT.

This clonotype has at least ten counts. J is TRBJ1-2 and V is TRBV6-6; TRBD1 is a possible D gene (5 bases). Germline V gene data show CDR1 as MNHNY and CDR2 as SVGAGI (reference sequence). This CDR3 region has 13 residues. V was cut by 6 bases and J by 5 bases, with 13 bases left in between. CDR3 in DNA: TGTGCCAGCAGGGAGACAGCCAGTTATGGCTACACCTTC. Its translation is CASRETASYGYTF.

This clonotype has at least ten counts. J is TRBJ2-7 and V is TRBV5-5; D not resolved. The CDR3 covers 14 residues. CDR1 and CDR2 from the germline V gene are SGHKS and YYEKEE (reference sequence). Trimming cost V 0 bases and J 2 bases, with 9 bases left between them. This CDR3 is CASSLALNTYEQYF. For the CDR3, the DNA is TGTGCCAGCAGCTTGGCCCTTAATACCTACGAGCAGTACTTC.

The chain is built from TRBV3-1 and TRBJ1-2; D is ambiguous. The V end was cut by 0 bases, the J end by 7 bases, with 9 bases between. This CDR3 spans 13 amino acids. Germline V gene data show CDR1 as LGHDT and CDR2 as YNNKEL (reference sequence). The CDR3 is CASSQEGSPGYTF. In nucleotides, the CDR3 is TGTGCCAGCAGCCAAGAAGGAAGCCCTGGCTACACCTTC. Looking up the rest from reference TRBV3-1 and TRBJ1-2 gives the full variable domain: DTAVSQTPKYLVTQMGNDKSIKCEQNLGHDTMYWYKQDSKKFLKIMFSYNNKELIINETVPNRFSPKSPDKAHLNLHINSLELGDSAVYFCASSQEGSPGYTFGSGTRLTVV.

This clonotype has ten or more counts. This sequence joins TRBV12-3 or TRBV12-4 and TRBJ1-2; 10 bases match TRBD1. CDR3 length equals 15 residues. The ends lost 3 bases at V and 8 bases at J; junction bases unmatched: 9. CDR3 loop: CASSLVNDRGLGYTF. CDR3 in DNA: TGTGCCAGCAGTTTGGTTAACGACAGGGGGCTAGGCTACACCTTC.

This clonotype was seen only once. Given a much more abundant clone one base away, this may be a read error. The genes are TRBV9 and TRBJ2-1; D may be TRBD2 (5 bases). The CDR3 is 15 residues long. Germline V CDR1 and CDR2: SGDLS, YYNGEE. Deletions cut 0 bases from V and 5 bases from J, with 12 bases between. DNA of the CDR3: TGTGCCAGCAGCGTAGCGCTAGCATGGGACAATGAGCAGTTCTTC. As protein: CASSVALAWDNEQFF.

V is TRBV7-2 and J is TRBJ2-1; 7 nucleotides align to TRBD1. The CDR3 spans 14 residues. J gave up 8 bases and V 0 bases, and 4 bases lay outside the gene matches. Germline-derived CDR1 and CDR2 are SGHTA and FQGNSA. This CDR3 reads CASSLADRVHEQFF. The CDR3 DNA follows: TGTGCCAGCAGCTTAGCCGACAGGGTTCATGAGCAGTTCTTC.

This chain joins TRBV20-1 and TRBJ2-7; 12 nucleotides match TRBD2. Germline CDR1 and CDR2: DFQATT and SNEGSKA (reference sequence). The length of the CDR3 is 15 residues. Trimming took 7 bases from V and 7 from J; bases not matched to a gene: 14. The CDR3 is CSGRLAGEIYNEQYF. Written as DNA, the CDR3 is TGCAGTGGTCGACTAGCGGGAGAAATCTACAATGAGCAGTACTTC.

This clonotype appeared a few times. V is TRBV12-3 or TRBV12-4 and J is TRBJ1-5; the match to TRBD1 covers 7 bases. The CDR3 extends over 14 amino acids. J lost 3 bases, V lost 5 bases, and 4 bases had no gene match. The CDR3 is CASSGDSFNQPQHF. CDR3 DNA: TGTGCCAGCAGTGGGGACAGTTTCAATCAGCCCCAGCATTTT.

This clonotype was seen a few times. The rearrangement joins TRBV6-5 to TRBJ2-7, with a tentative D call TRBD1 (5 bases). Germline values: CDR1 MNHEY, CDR2 SVGAGI. Trimming cost V 5 bases and J 7 bases, with 24 bases left between them. CDR3 size: 16 residues. The CDR3 coding sequence is TGTGCCAGCAGTCTCTCTTACAGGACACTCTACAATGAGCAGTACTTC. Its protein is CASSLSYRTLYNEQYF.

V usage is TRBV5-1 and J usage is TRBJ2-7; D gene unclear. Trimming took 5 bases from V and 0 from J, leaving 18 bases between them. CDR3 size: 16 residues. The germline V gene has CDR1 SGHRS and CDR2 YFSETQ. CDR3 nucleotide sequence: TGCGCCAGCAGAAGGACGCCAGCCTTGAGCTCCTACGAGCAGTACTTC. It specifies CASRRTPALSSYEQYF.

This clonotype was detected many times. The chain is built from TRBV5-1 and TRBJ2-7; TRBD2 matches at 15 bases. Looked up from germline, CDR1 is SGHRS and CDR2 is YFSETQ. The junction had 8 bases not matched to a gene; V was cut back by 4 bases and J by 0 bases. CDR3 length equals 18 residues. The CDR3 nucleotides read TGCGCCAGCAGCCCAAAAGGACTAGCGGGAGGGATCTCCTACGAGCAGTACTTC. The encoded protein is CASSPKGLAGGISYEQYF.

The chain combines TRBV12-3 or TRBV12-4 with TRBJ1-2, with D uncertain. V lost 6 bases to trimming and J lost 4 bases, with 12 bases between them. CDR3 size: 13 residues. In DNA form, the CDR3 reads TGTGCCAGCAGGAGACTGGACCTCTATGGCTACACCTTC. This sequence encodes CASRRLDLYGYTF.

This clonotype was found once. Sequence at one end of the junction differs from germline and may be a read error. The V call is TRBV18, the J call TRBJ2-3, with 9 nucleotides matching TRBD1. CDR1 is KGHSH, CDR2 LQKENI, per germline. This CDR3 contains 15 residues. The CDR3 loop is CARSPPGQGADTQYF. CDR3 sequence (DNA): TGTGCCCGCTCACCCCCGGGACAGGGTGCAGATACGCAGTATTTT.

V is TRBV7-2 and J is TRBJ2-7, with D perhaps matching TRBD2 (5 bases). V was cut by 5 bases and J by 0 bases, with 17 bases left in between. Germline CDR1 is SGHTA and CDR2 is FQGNSA. CDR3 length: 16 amino acids. CDR3 protein: CASSPGLFESSYEQYF. CDR3 in DNA: TGTGCCAGCAGCCCCGGACTGTTTGAGAGCTCCTACGAGCAGTACTTC.

This clonotype was recorded a few times. The V and J genes are TRBV12-3 or TRBV12-4 and TRBJ1-1, with D maybe TRBD1 (5 bases). The CDR3 spans 14 residues. V lost 5 bases and J 5 bases, leaving 15 bases between the germline ends. The CDR3 protein is CASSPHGGVTEAFF. CDR3 bases: TGTGCCAGCAGTCCCCATGGGGGGGTTACTGAAGCTTTCTTT.